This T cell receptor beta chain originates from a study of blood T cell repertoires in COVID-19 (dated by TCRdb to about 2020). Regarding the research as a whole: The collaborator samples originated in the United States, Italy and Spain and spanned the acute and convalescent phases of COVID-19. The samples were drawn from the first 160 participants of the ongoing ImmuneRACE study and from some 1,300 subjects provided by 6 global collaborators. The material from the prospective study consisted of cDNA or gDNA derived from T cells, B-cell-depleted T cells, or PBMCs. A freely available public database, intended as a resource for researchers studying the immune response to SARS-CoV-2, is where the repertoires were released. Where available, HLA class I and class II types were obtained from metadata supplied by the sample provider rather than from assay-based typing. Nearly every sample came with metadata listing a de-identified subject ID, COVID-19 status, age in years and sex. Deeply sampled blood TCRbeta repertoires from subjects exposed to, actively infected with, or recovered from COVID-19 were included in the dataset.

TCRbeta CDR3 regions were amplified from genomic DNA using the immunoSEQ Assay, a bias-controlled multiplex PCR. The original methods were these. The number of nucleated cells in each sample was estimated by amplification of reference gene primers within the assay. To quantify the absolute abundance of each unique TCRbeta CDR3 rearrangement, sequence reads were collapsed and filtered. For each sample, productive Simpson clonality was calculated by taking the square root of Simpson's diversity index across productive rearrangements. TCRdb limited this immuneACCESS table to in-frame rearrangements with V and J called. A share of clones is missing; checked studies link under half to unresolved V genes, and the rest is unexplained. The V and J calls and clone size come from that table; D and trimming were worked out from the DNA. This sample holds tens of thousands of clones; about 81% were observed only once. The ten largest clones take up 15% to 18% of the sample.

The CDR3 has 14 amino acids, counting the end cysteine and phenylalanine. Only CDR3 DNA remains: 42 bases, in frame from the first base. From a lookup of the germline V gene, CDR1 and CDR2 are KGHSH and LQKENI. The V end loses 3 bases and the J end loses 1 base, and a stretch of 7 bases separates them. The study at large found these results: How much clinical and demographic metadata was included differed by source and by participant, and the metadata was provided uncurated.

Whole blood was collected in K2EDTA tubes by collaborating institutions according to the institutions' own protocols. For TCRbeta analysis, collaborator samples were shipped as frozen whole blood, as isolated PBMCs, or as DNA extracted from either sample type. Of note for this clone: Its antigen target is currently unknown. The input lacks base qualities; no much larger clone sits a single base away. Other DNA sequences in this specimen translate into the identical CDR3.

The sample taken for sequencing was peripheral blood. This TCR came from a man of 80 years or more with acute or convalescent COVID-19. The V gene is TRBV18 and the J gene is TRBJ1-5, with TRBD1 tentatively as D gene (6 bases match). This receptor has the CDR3 CASSPGQSNQPQHF. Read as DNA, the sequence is TGTGCCAGCTCACCCGGACAGAGCAATCAGCCCCAGCATTTT.